This TCR beta chain was profiled in a study of Ad26.COV2.S vaccination and SARS-CoV-2 variants. Study-level points and caveats: Once vaccination had occurred, spike-specific CD8+ and CD4+ T cell responses reportedly showed substantial breadth. Estimates derived from TCR breadth and depth analyses may have underestimated total T cell responses.

Assay: immunoSEQ multiplex PCR; the TCRdb copy retains only in-frame clones and omits some. The table includes about 350,000 clones, around 92% detected once. The V end lost 1 base, the J end lost 0 bases, and 4 bases lay between the germline ends. This CDR3 comprises 13 residues. Germline V gene data show CDR1 as SGHNT and CDR2 as YENEEA. Note on this clone: Its target is unknown.

The specimen comprised peripheral blood, sampled after recovery from COVID-19. This receptor was obtained from a human donor who had recovered from COVID-19. The rearrangement links TRBV11-3 to TRBJ2-7; no firm D call. CDR3 nucleotide sequence: TGTGCCAGCAGCTTAGGCAACTCCTACGAGCAGTACTTC. This translates into CASSLGNSYEQYF.